The 26 T cell receptor beta chains listed next were all sequenced from one sample in a study of monozygotic twins with inflammatory bowel disease. TCRdb reprocessed the 5' RACE reads and stores each CDR3 protein as one record, lacking DNA. The record lists about 440,000 distinct CDR3 sequences, of which the ten most abundant hold roughly 2.3%. The sample comprised blood. These receptor sequences come from a human donor with ulcerative colitis or Crohn's disease, or a healthy co-twin of an affected twin (not recorded which).

This CDR3 is CASSIIGTGDEKLFF. The rearrangement joins TRBV5-4 to TRBJ1-4; checking the TCRdb D call of TRBD1 is not possible without DNA. Per the germline V gene, CDR1 is SGHNT and CDR2 is YYREEE (reference sequence). The CDR3 loop spans 15 amino acids.

This chain's CDR3 is CASSGQGSLPWANVLTF. The chain combines TRBV7-9 with TRBJ2-6; TCRdb's D call of TRBD1 is untestable without DNA. Germline-derived CDR1 and CDR2 are SEHNR and FQNEAQ (reference sequence). The CDR3 is 17 residues long.

The chain has TRBV6-2 or TRBV6-3 and TRBJ1-1; the D gene TCRdb calls, TRBD1, cannot be checked with no DNA. Germline CDR1 is MNHEY and CDR2 is SVGEGT. CDR3 length: 14 amino acids. CDR3 sequence reads: CASRPLTGYTEAIF.

The chain joins TRBV19 to TRBJ2-3; TCRdb's D gene call, TRBD2, goes unchecked for lack of DNA. The germline V gene has CDR1 LNHDA and CDR2 SQIVND (reference sequence). There are 14 residues in the CDR3. CDR3 amino acids: CASSIGSTSDTQYF.

The rearrangement uses TRBV6-1 and TRBJ2-3; the D call of TRBD2 rests on TCRdb alone, since no DNA is present to check it. The germline CDR1 and CDR2 sequences are MNHNS and SASEGT. The CDR3 totals 14 residues. CDR3 protein: CATKVRVLTDTQYF.

J is TRBJ1-1 and V is TRBV18; TCRdb returns TRBD1, unconfirmable since there is no DNA. This CDR3 region has 17 residues. Germline CDR1 is KGHSH and CDR2 is LQKENI. CDR3: CASASKRDRGSVTEAFF.

The chain combines TRBV4-2 with TRBJ2-5; TCRdb's D call, TRBD2, is unchecked because there is no DNA. The CDR3 has 14 amino acids. Per germline, CDR1 LGHNA and CDR2 YNFKEQ. Here the CDR3 reads CASSPQRAQETQYF.

This sequence joins TRBV19 and TRBJ1-5; the D gene TCRdb calls, TRBD1, cannot be checked with no DNA. The CDR3 contains 15 residues. Germline V gene data show CDR1 as LNHDA and CDR2 as SQIVND (reference sequence). CDR3: CASSTRGTGHQPQHF.

The chain employs TRBV7-2 and TRBJ1-5. CDR1 and CDR2 (germline): SGHTA, FQGNSA. This CDR3 spans 14 amino acids. The chain's CDR3 is CASSLGVYNQPQHF.

The chain couples TRBV29-1 to TRBJ2-1; TCRdb calls TRBD2, which cannot be checked without DNA. CDR3 size: 15 residues. Germline V gives CDR1 SQVTM, CDR2 ANQGSEA. The chain's CDR3 is CSVKLGLPRDDEQFF.

The chain has TRBV3-1 and TRBJ2-7. Germline CDR1 reads LGHDT; CDR2 reads YNNKEL (reference sequence). The CDR3 loop spans 12 amino acids. The CDR3 spells CASSQDQGEQYF.

The chain links TRBV5-5 to TRBJ2-3; the D call of TRBD2 rests on TCRdb alone, since no DNA is present to check it. The CDR3 runs 17 residues. Germline assignment: CDR1 SGHKS and CDR2 YYEKEE (reference sequence). CDR3 residues: CASSPWTSGESPDTQYF.

The V and J genes are TRBV7-6 and TRBJ2-2; the D call of TRBD1 rests on TCRdb alone, since no DNA is present to check it. The CDR3 loop spans 13 amino acids. Germline CDR1 SGHVS, CDR2 FNYEAQ. CDR3: CASSPQSGGELFF.

This rearrangement joins TRBV18 to TRBJ2-2; TCRdb picks TRBD2, but there is no DNA to check that call. The CDR3 runs 18 residues. Germline CDR1 reads KGHSH; CDR2 reads LQKENI. CDR3 loop: CASSPHRLAGDNTGELFF.

Here the CDR3 reads CASSLFGDSSNQPQHF. This chain connects TRBV28 to TRBJ1-5; TCRdb's D gene call, TRBD1, goes unchecked for lack of DNA. CDR3 length: 16 amino acids. Germline V gives CDR1 MDHEN, CDR2 SYDVKM.

V is TRBV18 and J is TRBJ2-5. CDR3 length: 12 residues. The germline gives CDR1 KGHSH, CDR2 LQKENI. CDR3 region: CASSPQQETQYF.

This sequence joins TRBV6-1 and TRBJ2-1; TCRdb's D call, TRBD1, is unchecked because there is no DNA. The germline gives CDR1 MNHNS, CDR2 SASEGT. The CDR3 consists of 15 residues. The CDR3 loop is CASSLEAPRDNEQFF.

The chain uses TRBV20-1 and TRBJ2-2. There are 14 residues in the CDR3. Germline values: CDR1 DFQATT, CDR2 SNEGSKA (reference sequence). CDR3 region: CSARDRQVTGELFF.

V usage is TRBV27 and J usage is TRBJ2-3; TCRdb indicates TRBD1, and absent DNA this call remains unverified. This CDR3 spans 15 amino acids. Germline-derived CDR1 and CDR2 are MNHEY and SMNVEV (reference sequence). This CDR3 reads CASSLRVRATDTQYF.

The chain joins TRBV6-5 to TRBJ2-7; TCRdb indicates TRBD1, and absent DNA this call remains unverified. Germline V gene data show CDR1 as MNHEY and CDR2 as SVGAGI. This CDR3 has 15 amino acids. This chain's CDR3 is CASSYSGTGVYEQYF.

V gene TRBV12-3 or TRBV12-4 combines with J gene TRBJ1-6. There are 17 residues in the CDR3. The CDR3 sequence: CASSSQWGESLSSPLHF.

The V call is TRBV5-6, the J call TRBJ1-1. Germline V CDR1 and CDR2: SGHDT, YYEEEE. CDR3 length: 12 residues. CDR3 in amino acids: CASSFEAAGAFF.

The chain couples TRBV12-3 or TRBV12-4 to TRBJ2-3; TCRdb returns TRBD2, unconfirmable since there is no DNA. CDR3 length: 15 residues. The CDR3 protein is CASTSGLAGADTQYF.

V usage is TRBV9 and J usage is TRBJ2-1; TCRdb's D gene call, TRBD2, goes unchecked for lack of DNA. Looked up from germline, CDR1 is SGDLS and CDR2 is YYNGEE. This CDR3 has 13 residues. CDR3 protein: CASSTYSGGEQFF.

V gene TRBV12-3 or TRBV12-4 combines with J gene TRBJ2-7. The CDR3 contains 16 residues. The CDR3 reads CASSLVLGRAAYEQYF.

This chain uses TRBV27 with TRBJ2-2; TCRdb's assignment of TRBD2 cannot be checked, as there is no DNA. This CDR3 has 15 amino acids. Germline-derived CDR1 and CDR2 are MNHEY and SMNVEV (reference sequence). This chain's CDR3 is CASRRGLADTGELFF.